What follows are 26 T cell receptor beta chains derived from one specimen sequenced in a study of low-dose radiotherapy and immunotherapy resistance in tumors. Alpha- and beta-chain coverage of first-strand cDNA came from TRAV- and TRBV-specific primers. An approximately 19-cycle PCR with a constant-region primer and V-primer adapter amplified TCRs. TCRdb passed the reads through MiXCR, listing each CDR3 protein once. This table has some 94,000 distinct CDR3 sequences, 20% to 25% appearing once. Time point here: after trial treatment. The treatment is: LDRT plus nivolumab, ipilimumab, low-dose cyclophosphamide and aspirin (RACIN trial). Material: PBMCs, obtained after low-dose radiotherapy plus immunotherapy. Source of these receptors: a female donor with ovarian cancer.

This clonotype was seen ten or more times. The chain joins TRBV3-1 to TRBJ2-1; D might be TRBD2 (5 bases). This CDR3 has 13 residues. V lost 8 bases and J 9 bases, leaving 17 bases between the germline ends. The germline CDR1 and CDR2 sequences are LGHDT and YNNKEL (reference sequence). CDR3 loop: CASSAVRVGEQFF. The CDR3 region has the DNA TGTGCCAGCTCAGCGGTGCGAGTGGGTGAGCAGTTCTTC.

Ten or more counts support this clonotype. This chain uses TRBV12-3 or TRBV12-4 with TRBJ2-1, with D perhaps matching TRBD1 (6 bases). CDR3 length: 14 residues. V was shortened by 8 bases and J by 0 bases, with 11 bases between the two germline ends. The CDR3, as DNA: TGTGCCAGCTGCAGGGGCCTCTCCTACAATGAGCAGTTCTTC. Translating it yields CASCRGLSYNEQFF.

This clonotype was seen many times. The rearrangement links TRBV2 to TRBJ1-2; 8 bases line up with TRBD1. Germline values: CDR1 SNHLY, CDR2 FYNNEI. The CDR3 has 13 residues. Trimming cost V 6 bases and J 4 bases; bases outside gene matches: 4. The CDR3 reads CASSGQGIYGYTF. In DNA, the CDR3 is TGTGCCAGCAGCGGACAGGGCATCTATGGCTACACCTTC.

The table lists this clonotype with a few counts. The genes are TRBV6-2 or TRBV6-3 and TRBJ2-7; D gene uncertain. The V end was cut by 2 bases, the J end by 7 bases, with 9 bases between. Germline V gives CDR1 MNHEY, CDR2 SVGEGT. The CDR3 length is 12 residues. In nucleotides, the CDR3 is TGTGCCAGCAGTTACCCTGGGATTGAGCAGTACTTC. Amino acid sequence: CASSYPGIEQYF.

Remarks on this clonotype: Just one base apart from a much larger clone, this may be a read error. The chain uses TRBV20-1 and TRBJ2-3; 7 nucleotides match TRBD1. V trimming: 3 bases; J trimming: 7 bases; junction bases outside the gene matches: 4. From germline, CDR1 is DFQATT and CDR2 SNEGSKA (reference sequence). CDR3 length: 12 amino acids. CDR3 in amino acids: CSARRGPNTQYF. The CDR3 DNA sequence: TGCAGTGCTAGGAGGGGGCCAAATACGCAGTATTTT.

This clonotype has ten or more counts. The V and J genes are TRBV5-1 and TRBJ1-1, with 8 bases matching TRBD1. Trimming removed 4 bases from V and 6 bases from J; junction bases left unmatched: 14. The CDR3 has 16 amino acids. Germline values: CDR1 SGHRS, CDR2 YFSETQ. CDR3 nucleotide sequence: TGCGCCAGCAGCACCGACGGACAGGGTGAATTCTCTGAAGCTTTCTTT. The encoded protein is CASSTDGQGEFSEAFF.

This clonotype occurred a few times. The J gene is TRBJ2-1, the V gene TRBV19; 11 nucleotides align to TRBD2. The V gene's germline CDR1 is LNHDA and CDR2 SQIVND (reference sequence). The CDR3 loop spans 14 amino acids. The trim removed 10 bases at V and 6 bases at J, leaving 8 bases unmatched. The CDR3 DNA reads TGTGCCACCGGGACTAGCGGAGGAGCCAATGAGCAGTTCTTC. It codes for CATGTSGGANEQFF.

At least ten counts were recorded for this clonotype. The CDR3 here is CATSATGQGYNEQFF. CDR3 DNA sequence: TGTGCCACCTCGGCCACGGGACAGGGCTACAATGAGCAGTTCTTC. This chain links TRBV27 with TRBJ2-1, with 9 nucleotides matching TRBD1. V was clipped by 10 bases and J by 3 bases; unmatched bases: 10. From germline, CDR1 is MNHEY and CDR2 SMNVEV (reference sequence). The CDR3 spans 15 residues.

This clonotype came up many times. The chain combines TRBV12-3 or TRBV12-4 with TRBJ2-5, with a possible D match to TRBD1 (5 bases). The CDR3 has 14 residues. V was trimmed by 4 bases and J by 4 bases, leaving 13 bases between them. The CDR3 is CASSYRRARETQYF. The DNA of the CDR3 is TGTGCCAGCAGTTACAGGCGCGCGAGAGAGACCCAGTACTTC.

This clonotype was counted many times. The CDR3 sequence is CASSQAALAGGADTDTQYF. CDR3 nucleotide sequence: TGCGCCAGCAGCCAAGCGGCTCTAGCGGGAGGGGCGGACACAGATACGCAGTATTTT. This sequence joins TRBV4-3 and TRBJ2-3; 12 nucleotides match TRBD2. CDR1 is LGHNA, CDR2 YSLEER, per germline. After removal of 1 base from V and 2 bases from J, the junction contained 10 bases not matched to a gene. CDR3 length: 19 residues.

Note on this clonotype: With only one base between it and a far larger clone, this is likely a read error. The V gene is TRBV11-3, the J gene TRBJ2-1; no clear D gene. The V and J ends lost 5 bases and 13 bases respectively, with 12 bases between them. The CDR3 runs 11 residues. Germline V gene sequence: CDR1 SGHNT, CDR2 YENEEA. The CDR3 loop is CASSTQETQFF. DNA for the CDR3: TGTGCCAGCAGCACCCAAGAGACCCAGTTCTTC.

The rearrangement links TRBV12-3 or TRBV12-4 to TRBJ1-1; tentatively, D is TRBD1 (5 bases). The V end was cut by 5 bases, the J end by 11 bases, with 15 bases between. This CDR3 is built from 12 residues. CDR3 sequence: CASSRDFTAAFF. CDR3 DNA sequence: TGTGCCAGCAGTCGGGACTTCACGGCGGCTTTCTTT.

At least ten counts were recorded for this clonotype. The chain links TRBV28 to TRBJ1-2, with D perhaps TRBD1 (5 bases). This CDR3 has 12 residues. Looked up from germline, CDR1 is MDHEN and CDR2 is SYDVKM. V lost 6 bases, J lost 4 bases, and 9 bases lay in between. The CDR3 nucleotides are TGTGCCAGCAGCACTGGGGGCTATGGCTACACCTTC. Its protein is CASSTGGYGYTF.

This clonotype has at least ten counts. The V call is TRBV6-6, the J call TRBJ1-5; D is ambiguous. The V gene lost 5 bases and the J gene lost 0 bases, with 8 bases spanning the gap. The germline CDR1 and CDR2 sequences are MNHNY and SVGAGI (reference sequence). The CDR3 is 14 amino acids. CDR3 nucleotide sequence: TGTGCCAGCAGTCCCGACTATAGCAATCAGCCCCAGCATTTT. Residues: CASSPDYSNQPQHF.

This chain joins TRBV7-2 and TRBJ1-5, with TRBD1 identical over 7 bases. J gave up 0 bases and V 3 bases, and 5 bases lay outside the gene matches. Germline V gene data show CDR1 as SGHTA and CDR2 as FQGNSA. The CDR3 length is 16 residues. The CDR3 nucleotides are TGTGCCAGCAGCTTGGCGGGACAGAATAGCAATCAGCCCCAGCATTTT. Translated: CASSLAGQNSNQPQHF. The full variable domain, with the rest looked up from reference TRBV7-2 and TRBJ1-5, is GAGVSQSPSNKVTEKGKDVELRCDPISGHTALYWYRQSLGQGLEFLIYFQGNSAPDKSGLPSDRFSAERTGGSVSTLTIQRTQQEDSAVYLCASSLAGQNSNQPQHFGDGTRLSIL.

This clonotype has at least ten counts. The rearrangement joins TRBV5-1 to TRBJ2-2, with TRBD1 matching 8 bases. From germline, CDR1 is SGHRS and CDR2 YFSETQ. The CDR3 contains 15 residues. J was trimmed by 3 bases and V by 1 base; bases with no gene match: 2. DNA for the CDR3: TGCGCCAGCAGCTTGCAGGGGGCGGACACCGGGGAGCTGTTTTTT. Translation gives CASSLQGADTGELFF.

Remarks on this clonotype: It is unclear where the CDR3 begins or ends on the DNA, so no DNA is shown, and the CDR3 is as TCRdb lists it. The V and J genes are TRBV6-6 and TRBJ1-4. The germline CDR1 and CDR2 sequences are MNHNY and SVGAGI (reference sequence). The CDR3 numbers 17 amino acids, ends counted. This CDR3 reads CASSYSIWVPNEKLFFF.

The chain joins TRBV12-3 or TRBV12-4 to TRBJ2-3; perhaps TRBD1 as D (5 bases). CDR3 length equals 15 residues. Trimming cost V 6 bases and J 6 bases, with 19 bases left between them. The CDR3 DNA is TGTGCCAGCAGCAGAAGGGGCTCGACTCTCGATACGCAGTATTTT. Translated: CASSRRGSTLDTQYF.

This clonotype was detected many times. The J gene is TRBJ2-7, the V gene TRBV5-1, with TRBD2 identical over 9 bases. The trim removed 4 bases at V and 3 bases at J, leaving 5 bases unmatched. CDR3 length: 14 amino acids. The germline gives CDR1 SGHRS, CDR2 YFSETQ. The CDR3 DNA reads as TGCGCCAGCAGCACGACTAGCGGAAACTACGAGCAGTACTTC. This codes for CASSTTSGNYEQYF.

This clonotype was detected ten times or more. This CDR3 reads CASSLDESTPGELFF. In DNA form, the CDR3 reads TGCGCCAGCAGCCTTGACGAGTCTACTCCCGGGGAGCTGTTTTTT. The chain links TRBV4-1 to TRBJ2-2; D remains ambiguous. CDR3 length: 15 residues. Germline CDR1 reads MGHRA; CDR2 reads YSYEKL. The V gene lost 4 bases and the J gene lost 6 bases, with 15 bases spanning the gap.

Notes on this clonotype: A far larger clone lies a single base away; this is likely a read error. The CDR3 carries no conserved terminal phenylalanine or tryptophan, so it likely arises from a read error. This chain uses TRBV13 with TRBJ1-1; D possibly corresponds to TRBD1 (5 bases). Germline CDR1 and CDR2: PRHDT and FYEKMQ (reference sequence). The ends were cut back, 3 bases at V and 0 bases at J, with 14 bases in the middle. This CDR3 is 16 amino acids long. Here the CDR3 reads CASSLSGQGMNTEAFL. The CDR3 DNA is TGTGCCAGCAGCTTGAGTGGGCAGGGTATGAACACTGAAGCTTTCCTT.

This clonotype is classed as medium-sized. The CDR3 DNA follows: TGTGCCAGCAGTGAAGCGACAGGGAGAACGAGCCAGACTTCCGAGCAGTACTTC. Its translation: CASSEATGRTSQTSEQYF. The chain carries TRBV2 and TRBJ2-7; TRBD1 matches at 7 bases. V gave up 0 bases and J gave up 6 bases; unmatched junction bases: 17. Germline CDR1 SNHLY, CDR2 FYNNEI. The CDR3 totals 18 residues.

Details on this clonotype: A much more abundant neighbour one base away suggests this may be a read error. The chain couples TRBV19 to TRBJ2-1, with D hard to call. Looked up from germline, CDR1 is LNHDA and CDR2 is SQIVND (reference sequence). Trimming took 3 bases from V and 13 from J, leaving 16 bases between them. The CDR3 totals 13 residues. CDR3 DNA sequence: TGTGCCAGTAGTATGCGACTTCAAGAGACCCAGTTCTTC. It encodes CASSMRLQETQFF.

In its sample, this clonotype was seen many times. The rearrangement uses TRBV10-3 and TRBJ2-3; TRBD2 matches 9 bases. J gave up 5 bases and V 2 bases, and 8 bases lay outside the gene matches. The length of the CDR3 is 16 residues. Per the germline V gene, CDR1 is ENHRY and CDR2 is SYGVKD. The DNA for the CDR3 is TGTGCCATCAGTGAGGGTAGCGGGAGTGTTAAAGATACGCAGTATTTT. This sequence encodes CAISEGSGSVKDTQYF.

Details on this clonotype: This likely stems from a read error, as it lies one base from a far larger clone. V usage is TRBV13 and J usage is TRBJ2-7, with no clear D. V was shortened by 7 bases and J by 0 bases, with 16 bases between the two germline ends. The CDR3 spans 15 residues. Per germline, CDR1 PRHDT and CDR2 FYEKMQ (reference sequence). In DNA form, the CDR3 reads TGTGCCAGCAACGAATGGGAACTGAGCTCCTACGAGCAGTACTTC. This gives the protein CASNEWELSSYEQYF.

Many counts were recorded for this clonotype. The chain recombines TRBV19 with TRBJ2-2, with 10 nucleotides matching TRBD2. Looked up from germline, CDR1 is LNHDA and CDR2 is SQIVND (reference sequence). Trimming took 6 bases from V and 6 from J; bases not matched to a gene: 7. This CDR3 has 15 amino acids. The CDR3 nucleotides read TGTGCCAGTAGATCGGGACTAGCGTTTTCCGGGGAGCTGTTTTTT. This sequence encodes CASRSGLAFSGELFF.